Listed below are T cell receptor beta chains from one sample, sequenced in a study of blood T cells in healthy people across ages. TCRdb re-derived calls from the 5' RACE reads in MiXCR, one entry per CDR3 protein. The top ten hold roughly 34% of the sample, which has 600,000 to 650,000 distinct CDR3 sequences, roughly 53% seen once. Sequenced sample: blood. These receptors were collected from a man in his 60s in good health. CDR3s include the opening cysteine and the closing phenylalanine or tryptophan. D genes are given only for firm matches. Size tells how often a clone was seen (once, few, many) or the class of an expanded clone, and some rows leave it out.

CDR3nt: TGCAGTGCTAGGTGGGGCGGCGCACAACAAGAGACCCAGTACTTC
CDR3aa: CSARWGGAQQETQYF
d_gene: NA
len: 15
v_gene: TRBV20-1
abundance: NA
j_gene: TRBJ2-5

CDR3nt: TGTGCCAGCAGCCCTGGACTAGGGGGGAATACGCAGTATTTT
CDR3aa: CASSPGLGGNTQYF
d_gene: NA
len: 14
v_gene: TRBV7-2
abundance: few
j_gene: TRBJ2-3

CDR3nt: TGTGCCAGCAGCCAAGTAGGGTTTGGCTACACCTTC
CDR3aa: CASSQVGFGYTF
d_gene: NA
len: 12
v_gene: TRBV3-1
abundance: few
j_gene: TRBJ1-2

CDR3nt: TGCAGTGCTAGCCCAGCGACAGATACGCAGTATTTT
CDR3aa: CSASPATDTQYF
d_gene: NA
len: 12
v_gene: TRBV20-1
abundance: NA
j_gene: TRBJ2-3

CDR3nt: TGTGCCGCAACTGAGTCTGGGGCCAACGTCCTGACTTTC
CDR3aa: CAATESGANVLTF
d_gene: NA
len: 13
v_gene: TRBV6-1
abundance: NA
j_gene: TRBJ2-6

CDR3nt: TGCGCCGGCAGCTGGAGGACTAGCGAAGAGACCCAGTACTTC
CDR3aa: CAGSWRTSEETQYF
d_gene: TRBD2
len: 14
v_gene: TRBV5-1
abundance: NA
j_gene: TRBJ2-5

CDR3nt: TGTGCCAGCAGTTTGGATGGGTATGAGCAGTTCTTC
CDR3aa: CASSLDGYEQFF
d_gene: NA
len: 12
v_gene: TRBV3-1
abundance: NA
j_gene: TRBJ2-1

CDR3nt: TGCAGCGTTGATAAGGACAGGGGGAGGTATGGCTACACCTTC
CDR3aa: CSVDKDRGRYGYTF
d_gene: TRBD1
len: 14
v_gene: TRBV29-1
abundance: few
j_gene: TRBJ1-2

CDR3nt: TGTGCCAGCAGTCTAGGGGGGCGGTGGGAGACCCAGTACTTC
CDR3aa: CASSLGGRWETQYF
d_gene: NA
len: 14
v_gene: TRBV25-1
abundance: NA
j_gene: TRBJ2-5

CDR3nt: TGCGCCAGCAGCTTGGTCCAGGCCAGCTCCTACAATGAGCAGTTCTTC
CDR3aa: CASSLVQASSYNEQFF
d_gene: NA
len: 16
v_gene: TRBV5-1
abundance: few
j_gene: TRBJ2-1

CDR3nt: TGCGCCAGCAGCTCCGACACCCGCGGTGGCTACACCTTC
CDR3aa: CASSSDTRGGYTF
d_gene: NA
len: 13
v_gene: TRBV5-1
abundance: NA
j_gene: TRBJ1-2

CDR3nt: TGTGCCAGCAGTTACATGGCTAGCGGTGCCAAAAACATTCAGTACTTC
CDR3aa: CASSYMASGAKNIQYF
d_gene: TRBD2
len: 16
v_gene: TRBV6-5
abundance: NA
j_gene: TRBJ2-4

CDR3nt: TGTGCCAGCAGCTTCGGGACTAGCGGGAGGAGGAACACAGATACGCAGTATTTT
CDR3aa: CASSFGTSGRRNTDTQYF
d_gene: TRBD2
len: 18
v_gene: TRBV5-4
abundance: NA
j_gene: TRBJ2-3

CDR3nt: TGCAGCGTGTTGCCCTTTGAAGGGGGTAACTATGGCTACACCTTC
CDR3aa: CSVLPFEGGNYGYTF
d_gene: NA
len: 15
v_gene: TRBV29-1
abundance: many
j_gene: TRBJ1-2

CDR3nt: TGCGCCAGCAGCGTTGCGGAAGGGACGCAGTATTTT
CDR3aa: CASSVAEGTQYF
d_gene: NA
len: 12
v_gene: TRBV4-1
abundance: NA
j_gene: TRBJ2-3

CDR3nt: TGTGCCAGCAGCCAACTCGGACGTGACAATGAGCAGTTCTTC
CDR3aa: CASSQLGRDNEQFF
d_gene: NA
len: 14
v_gene: TRBV4-2
abundance: NA
j_gene: TRBJ2-1

CDR3nt: TGCGCCAGCAGCTTGGAGGGCTACCCCAAAGAGACCCAGTACTTC
CDR3aa: CASSLEGYPKETQYF
d_gene: NA
len: 15
v_gene: TRBV5-1
abundance: many
j_gene: TRBJ2-5

CDR3nt: TGCGCCAGCAGCTTGGGACTAGCGGGGGCCTACTCTGGGGCCAACGTCCTGACTTTC
CDR3aa: CASSLGLAGAYSGANVLTF
d_gene: TRBD2
len: 19
v_gene: TRBV5-1
abundance: NA
j_gene: TRBJ2-6

CDR3nt: TGTGCCAGCAGCCCAGAGGGACAGGGGGAAGCTTTCTTT
CDR3aa: CASSPEGQGEAFF
d_gene: TRBD1
len: 13
v_gene: TRBV11-2
abundance: NA
j_gene: TRBJ1-1

CDR3nt: TGTGCCAGCAGTTTATCGATAACGGGTCCTAATGAAGCTTTCTTT
CDR3aa: CASSLSITGPNEAFF
d_gene: NA
len: 15
v_gene: TRBV27
abundance: NA
j_gene: TRBJ1-1

CDR3nt: TGCAGCGCAATTTCGGGATTCCGCTTCGTTGGGAATTACAATGAGCAGTTCTTC
CDR3aa: CSAISGFRFVGNYNEQFF
d_gene: NA
len: 18
v_gene: TRBV29-1
abundance: many
j_gene: TRBJ2-1

CDR3nt: TGTGCCAGCAGCGACCAGGGTCCCCCGTGTGGCTACACCTTC
CDR3aa: CASSDQGPPCGYTF
d_gene: NA
len: 14
v_gene: TRBV9
abundance: NA
j_gene: TRBJ1-2